A single TCR beta chain is shown here with its context. Mouse gene names apply. The data were taken from a study of tissue T cells after allogeneic stem cell transplantation. The time point was: mouse harvest day 7 after allogeneic transplant. Each mouse received 10^7 T-cell-depleted marrow cells plus 10^6 splenic CD5+ T cells by tail vein. Clones were read by immunoSEQ multiplex PCR, and TCRdb kept only the in-frame ones, dropping some. Of some 10,000 clones listed, 35% to 45% are singletons. The sample consisted of skin. This sequence was found in a female BALB/c mouse given C57BL/6 T cells with graft-versus-host disease after an allogeneic hematopoietic cell transplant.

Partial CDR3 DNA: TGCTCCAGCAGTCAATCGCGGAGAGAAGTCTTC. Its protein product is CSSSQSRREVF. The CDR3 as a whole reads CSSSQSRREVFF. The chain carries TRBV23 and TRBJ1-1. The missing CDR3 end, 1 residue past where the read stops, is filled in from the germline J gene. The CDR3 contains 12 residues. The germline V gene encodes CDR1 KGHTA and CDR2 FQNQQP.